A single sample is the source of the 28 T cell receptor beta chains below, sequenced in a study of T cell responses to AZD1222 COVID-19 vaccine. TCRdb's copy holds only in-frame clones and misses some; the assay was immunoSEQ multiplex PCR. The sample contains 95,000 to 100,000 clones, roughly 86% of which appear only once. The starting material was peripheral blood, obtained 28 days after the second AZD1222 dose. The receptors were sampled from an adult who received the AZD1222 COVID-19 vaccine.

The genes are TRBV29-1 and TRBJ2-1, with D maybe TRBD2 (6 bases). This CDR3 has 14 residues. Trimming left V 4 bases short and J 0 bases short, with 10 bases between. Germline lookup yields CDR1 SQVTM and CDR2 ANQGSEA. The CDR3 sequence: CSVGSSDSYNEQFF. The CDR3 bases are TGCAGCGTTGGTTCTAGCGACTCCTACAATGAGCAGTTCTTC.

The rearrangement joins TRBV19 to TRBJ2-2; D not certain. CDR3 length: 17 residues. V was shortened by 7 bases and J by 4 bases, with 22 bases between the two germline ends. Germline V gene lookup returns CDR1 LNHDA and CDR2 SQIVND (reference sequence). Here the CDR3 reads CASTRTRVPSSTGELFF. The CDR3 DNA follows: TGTGCCAGTACACGAACCCGGGTCCCCTCCTCCACCGGGGAGCTGTTTTTT.

The CDR3 DNA sequence: TGTGCCAGCAAAGATTACGGTCCCAGCACAGATACGCAGTATTTT. Residues: CASKDYGPSTDTQYF. This rearrangement joins TRBV28 to TRBJ2-3; D not certain. The germline CDR1 and CDR2 sequences are MDHEN and SYDVKM. There are 15 residues in the CDR3. V lost 7 bases to trimming and J lost 0 bases, with 14 bases between them.

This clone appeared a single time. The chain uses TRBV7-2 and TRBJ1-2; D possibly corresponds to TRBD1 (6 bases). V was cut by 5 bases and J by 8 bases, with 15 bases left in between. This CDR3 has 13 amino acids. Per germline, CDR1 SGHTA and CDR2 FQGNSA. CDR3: CASSQGGGLGYTF. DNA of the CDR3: TGTGCCAGCAGCCAAGGGGGAGGGTTGGGCTACACCTTC. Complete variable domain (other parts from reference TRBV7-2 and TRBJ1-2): GAGVSQSPSNKVTEKGKDVELRCDPISGHTALYWYRQSLGQGLEFLIYFQGNSAPDKSGLPSDRFSAERTGGSVSTLTIQRTQQEDSAVYLCASSQGGGLGYTFGSGTRLTVV.

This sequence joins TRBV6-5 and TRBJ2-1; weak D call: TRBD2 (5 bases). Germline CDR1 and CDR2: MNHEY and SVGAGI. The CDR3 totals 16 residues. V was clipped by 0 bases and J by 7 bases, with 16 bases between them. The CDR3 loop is CASSYSTTPRGNEQFF. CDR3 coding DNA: TGTGCCAGCAGTTACTCGACTACTCCCCGGGGTAATGAGCAGTTCTTC.

CDR3 bases: TGCGCCAGCAGCTCTGGACAGCCGAATCAGCCCCAGCATTTT. The encoded protein is CASSSGQPNQPQHF. The chain employs TRBV5-1 and TRBJ1-5, with D maybe TRBD1 (6 bases). The CDR3 is 14 amino acids. The V end was cut by 3 bases, the J end by 4 bases, with 11 bases between. Germline CDR1 and CDR2: SGHRS and YFSETQ.

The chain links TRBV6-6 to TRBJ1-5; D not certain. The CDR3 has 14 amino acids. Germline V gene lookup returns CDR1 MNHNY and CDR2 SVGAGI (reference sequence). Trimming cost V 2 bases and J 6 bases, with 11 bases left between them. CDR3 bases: TGTGCCAGCAGTTACGGAAGGGTGGGTCAGCCCCAGCATTTT. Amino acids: CASSYGRVGQPQHF.

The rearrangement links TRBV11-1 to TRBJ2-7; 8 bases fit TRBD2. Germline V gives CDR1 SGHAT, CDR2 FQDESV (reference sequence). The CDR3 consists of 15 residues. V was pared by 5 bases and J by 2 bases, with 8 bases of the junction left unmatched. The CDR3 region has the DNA TGTGCCAGCAGCCCCGGGACTAGAATCCCCTACGAGCAGTACTTC. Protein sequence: CASSPGTRIPYEQYF.

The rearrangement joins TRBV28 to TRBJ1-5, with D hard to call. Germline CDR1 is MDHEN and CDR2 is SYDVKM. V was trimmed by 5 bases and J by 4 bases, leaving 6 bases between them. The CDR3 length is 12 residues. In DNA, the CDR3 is TGTGCCAGCAGTACATATAATCAGCCCCAGCATTTT. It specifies CASSTYNQPQHF.

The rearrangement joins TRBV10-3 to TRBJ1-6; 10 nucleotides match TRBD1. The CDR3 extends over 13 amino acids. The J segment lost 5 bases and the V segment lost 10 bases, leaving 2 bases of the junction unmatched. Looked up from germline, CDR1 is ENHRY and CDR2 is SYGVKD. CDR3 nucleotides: TGTGCCACCGGGACAGGGGATAATTCACCCCTCCACTTT. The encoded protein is CATGTGDNSPLHF.

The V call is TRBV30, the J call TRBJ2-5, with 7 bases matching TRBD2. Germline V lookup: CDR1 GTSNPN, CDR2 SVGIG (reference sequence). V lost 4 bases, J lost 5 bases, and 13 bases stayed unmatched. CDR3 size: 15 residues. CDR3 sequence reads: CAWTAIGGRGETQYF. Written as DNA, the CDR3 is TGTGCCTGGACGGCAATCGGCGGGAGAGGGGAGACCCAGTACTTC.

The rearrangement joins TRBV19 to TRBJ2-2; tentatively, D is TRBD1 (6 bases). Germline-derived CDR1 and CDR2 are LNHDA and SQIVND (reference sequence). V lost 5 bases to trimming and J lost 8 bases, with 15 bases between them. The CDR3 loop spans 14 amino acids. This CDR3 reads CASSPSRTVGELFF. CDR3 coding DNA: TGTGCCAGTAGTCCCTCCCGGACAGTTGGGGAGCTGTTTTTT.

This chain's CDR3 is CASSLGQGTDTQYF. CDR3 in DNA: TGTGCCAGCAGTTTGGGACAGGGCACAGATACGCAGTATTTT. This chain links TRBV27 with TRBJ2-3; 8 nucleotides align to TRBD1. The germline gives CDR1 MNHEY, CDR2 SMNVEV (reference sequence). The CDR3 contains 14 residues. Germline trimming cut 3 bases from V and 1 base from J; bases unmatched to any gene: 0.

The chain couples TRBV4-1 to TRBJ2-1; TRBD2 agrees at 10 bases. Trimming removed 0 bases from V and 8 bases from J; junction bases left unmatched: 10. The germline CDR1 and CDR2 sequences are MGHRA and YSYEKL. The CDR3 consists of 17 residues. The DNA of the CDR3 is TGCGCCAGCAGCCAAGATCCCCCTAGCGGGGGTGGGGATGAGCAGTTCTTC. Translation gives CASSQDPPSGGGDEQFF.

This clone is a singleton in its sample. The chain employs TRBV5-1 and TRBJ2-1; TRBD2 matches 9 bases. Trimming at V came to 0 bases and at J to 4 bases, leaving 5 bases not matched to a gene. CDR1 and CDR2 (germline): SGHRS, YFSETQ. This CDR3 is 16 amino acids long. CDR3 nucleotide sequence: TGCGCCAGCAGCTTGGAATCTCTAGCGGGATACAATGAGCAGTTCTTC. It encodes CASSLESLAGYNEQFF.

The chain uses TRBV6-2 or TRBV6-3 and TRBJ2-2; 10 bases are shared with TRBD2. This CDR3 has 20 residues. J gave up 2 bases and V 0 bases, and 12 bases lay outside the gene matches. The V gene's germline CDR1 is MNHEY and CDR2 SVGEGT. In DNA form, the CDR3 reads TGTGCCAGCAGTTACTCGAAGCGGCCACGGACTAGCGGTAACACCGGGGAGCTGTTTTTT. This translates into CASSYSKRPRTSGNTGELFF.

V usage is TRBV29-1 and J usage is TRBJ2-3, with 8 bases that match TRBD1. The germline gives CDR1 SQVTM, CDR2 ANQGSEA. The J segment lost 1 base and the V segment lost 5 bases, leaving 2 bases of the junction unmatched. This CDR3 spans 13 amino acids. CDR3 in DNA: TGCAGCGTTAAGACAGGGGGCACAGATACGCAGTATTTT. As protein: CSVKTGGTDTQYF.

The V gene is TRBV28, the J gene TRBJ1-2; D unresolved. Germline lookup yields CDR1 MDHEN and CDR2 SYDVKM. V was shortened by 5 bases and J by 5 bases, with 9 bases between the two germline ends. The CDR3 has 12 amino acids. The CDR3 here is CASSPGEYGYTF. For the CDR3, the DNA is TGTGCCAGCAGTCCGGGAGAGTATGGCTACACCTTC.

CDR3 sequence: CASGTDSYEQYF. The CDR3 bases are TGCGCCAGCGGGACAGACTCCTACGAGCAGTACTTC. The V gene is TRBV5-1, the J gene TRBJ2-7; 7 bases fit TRBD1. The germline gives CDR1 SGHRS, CDR2 YFSETQ. V dropped 7 bases and J dropped 0; count of bases not matched to a gene: 1. The CDR3 loop spans 12 amino acids.

The CDR3 DNA is TGTGCCAGCAGCCAATGGCAGGGTAATGAAAAACTGTTTTTT. As protein: CASSQWQGNEKLFF. The chain has TRBV3-1 (or the pseudogene TRBV3-2) and TRBJ1-4; the D gene is possibly TRBD1 (5 bases). The ends were cut back, 2 bases at V and 4 bases at J, with 8 bases in the middle. This CDR3 comprises 14 residues. CDR1 is LGHDT, CDR2 YNNKEL, per germline (reference sequence).

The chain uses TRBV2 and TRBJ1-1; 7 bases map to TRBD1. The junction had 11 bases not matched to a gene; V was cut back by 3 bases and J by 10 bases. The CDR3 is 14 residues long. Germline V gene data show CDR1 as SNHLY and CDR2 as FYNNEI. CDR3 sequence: CASSDDPTGRRAFF. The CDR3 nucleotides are TGTGCCAGCAGTGACGACCCGACAGGGAGAAGAGCTTTCTTT.

CDR3 DNA sequence: TGTGCCAGTAGGTCAGCGGTTTCGGGGGGGTATGGCTACACCTTC. Translated: CASRSAVSGGYGYTF. V gene TRBV19 combines with J gene TRBJ1-2; TRBD1 might be the D (5 bases). V was cut by 6 bases and J by 5 bases, with 19 bases left in between. The length of the CDR3 is 15 residues. From germline, CDR1 is LNHDA and CDR2 SQIVND (reference sequence).

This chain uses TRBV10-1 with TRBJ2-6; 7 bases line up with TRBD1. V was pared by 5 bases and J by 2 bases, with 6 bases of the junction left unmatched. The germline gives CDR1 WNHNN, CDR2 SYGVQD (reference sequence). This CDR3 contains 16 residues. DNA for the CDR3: TGCGCCAGCAGTCCCGGGACAGATACTGGGGCCAACGTCCTGACTTTC. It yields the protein CASSPGTDTGANVLTF.

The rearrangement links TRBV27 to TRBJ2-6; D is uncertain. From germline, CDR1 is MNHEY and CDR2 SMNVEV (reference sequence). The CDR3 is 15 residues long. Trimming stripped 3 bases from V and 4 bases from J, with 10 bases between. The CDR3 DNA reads TGTGCCAGCAGTTTTACCAGGACCGGGGCCAACGTCCTGACTTTC. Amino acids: CASSFTRTGANVLTF.

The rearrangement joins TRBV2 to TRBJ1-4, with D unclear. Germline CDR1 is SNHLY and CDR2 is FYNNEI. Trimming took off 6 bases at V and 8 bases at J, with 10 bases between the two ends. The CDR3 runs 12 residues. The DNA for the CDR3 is TGTGCCAGCAGGTATACTATGGAAAAACTGTTTTTT. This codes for CASRYTMEKLFF.

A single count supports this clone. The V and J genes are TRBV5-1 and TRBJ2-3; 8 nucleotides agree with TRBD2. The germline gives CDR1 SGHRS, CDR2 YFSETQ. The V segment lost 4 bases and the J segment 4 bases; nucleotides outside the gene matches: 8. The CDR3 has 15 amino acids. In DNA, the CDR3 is TGCGCCAGCAGCCGCGCACTAGCGGAGGCAGATACGCAGTATTTT. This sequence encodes CASSRALAEADTQYF.

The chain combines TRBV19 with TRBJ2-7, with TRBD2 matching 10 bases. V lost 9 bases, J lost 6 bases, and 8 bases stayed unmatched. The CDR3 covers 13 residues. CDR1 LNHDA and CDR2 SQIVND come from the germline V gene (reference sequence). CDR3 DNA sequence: TGTGCCAGCAAAGCGGGAGGGCCCGGCGAGCAGTACTTC. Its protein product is CASKAGGPGEQYF.

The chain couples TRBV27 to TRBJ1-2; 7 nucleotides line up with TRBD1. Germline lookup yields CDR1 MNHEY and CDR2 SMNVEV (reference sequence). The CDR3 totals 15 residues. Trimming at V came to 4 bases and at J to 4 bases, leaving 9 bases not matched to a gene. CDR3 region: CASSSFRDRSYGYTF. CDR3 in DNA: TGTGCCAGCAGTTCTTTTCGGGACAGATCCTATGGCTACACCTTC.